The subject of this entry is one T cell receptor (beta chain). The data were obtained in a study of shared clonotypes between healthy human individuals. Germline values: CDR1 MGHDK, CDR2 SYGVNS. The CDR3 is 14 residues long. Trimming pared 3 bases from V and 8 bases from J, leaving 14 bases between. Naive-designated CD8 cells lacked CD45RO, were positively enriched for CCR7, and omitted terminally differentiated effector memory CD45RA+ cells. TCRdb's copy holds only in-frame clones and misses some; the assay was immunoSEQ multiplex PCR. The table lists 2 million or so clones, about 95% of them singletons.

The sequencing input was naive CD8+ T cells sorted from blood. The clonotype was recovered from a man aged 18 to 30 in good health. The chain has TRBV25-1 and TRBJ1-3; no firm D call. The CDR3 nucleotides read TGTGCCAGCAGTGACAGCCTTTCATGGGACACCATATATTTT. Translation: CASSDSLSWDTIYF.